Listed here are 16 T cell receptor beta chains from one sample, sequenced in a study of T cell changes during pregnancy in multiple sclerosis. The repertoire was sequenced with immunoSEQ multiplex PCR; TCRdb's copy has only in-frame clones and lacks some. This table has roughly 89,000 clones, approximately 94% appearing once. Sequenced material: peripheral blood, taken in the third trimester of pregnancy. These receptors were obtained from a female donor with multiple sclerosis, enrolled in a pregnancy study.

The chain has TRBV7-9 and TRBJ2-7; 9 bases match TRBD2. Germline-derived CDR1 and CDR2 are SEHNR and FQNEAQ (reference sequence). This CDR3 spans 16 amino acids. V trimming: 4 bases; J trimming: 3 bases; junction bases outside the gene matches: 10. Written as DNA, the CDR3 is TGTGCCAGCAGCTCCCCATTAGCGGGAGAGGGCTACGAGCAGTACTTC. Encoded protein: CASSSPLAGEGYEQYF.

The chain carries TRBV6-5 and TRBJ2-7; D not certain. Germline V gene lookup returns CDR1 MNHEY and CDR2 SVGAGI. The CDR3 is made up of 14 amino acids. Trimming shortened V by 5 bases and J by 0 bases, and 11 bases separated the two germline ends. The CDR3 sequence is CASSGGLSSYEQYF. The CDR3 nucleotides read TGTGCCAGCAGTGGTGGGCTGAGCTCCTACGAGCAGTACTTC.

V and J are TRBV5-1 and TRBJ2-7; the D gene is possibly TRBD2 (5 bases). V shed 2 bases and J shed 4 bases, with 10 bases lying between them. Germline V gene lookup returns CDR1 SGHRS and CDR2 YFSETQ. CDR3 length: 13 residues. CDR3 in amino acids: CASSFRERYEQYF. Here the CDR3 DNA reads TGCGCCAGCAGCTTCCGGGAAAGGTACGAGCAGTACTTC.

The rearrangement joins TRBV27 to TRBJ1-2, with TRBD1 identical over 7 bases. This CDR3 has 13 residues. The V segment lost 5 bases and the J segment 4 bases; nucleotides outside the gene matches: 4. The V gene's germline CDR1 is MNHEY and CDR2 SMNVEV (reference sequence). This CDR3 reads CASSTTGIYGYTF. CDR3 sequence (DNA): TGTGCCAGCAGTACGACAGGGATCTATGGCTACACCTTC.

The chain couples TRBV28 to TRBJ2-1, with 8 nucleotides matching TRBD2. This CDR3 has 14 amino acids. V gave up 8 bases and J gave up 0 bases; unmatched junction bases: 3. In germline, CDR1 is MDHEN, CDR2 SYDVKM. The CDR3 is CASGREGSYNEQFF. In DNA form, the CDR3 reads TGTGCCAGCGGCCGGGAGGGCTCCTACAATGAGCAGTTCTTC.

The V call is TRBV9, the J call TRBJ2-7; D is unclear. Germline assignment: CDR1 SGDLS and CDR2 YYNGEE. This CDR3 contains 14 residues. The V and J ends lost 1 base and 0 bases respectively, with 8 bases between them. CDR3 bases: TGTGCCAGCAGCGTATCCCTAGACTCCTACGAGCAGTACTTC. Translating it yields CASSVSLDSYEQYF. Variable domain in full (rest from reference TRBV9 and TRBJ2-7): DSGVTQTPKHLITATGQRVTLRCSPRSGDLSVYWYQQSLDQGLQFLIQYYNGEERAKGNILERFSAQQFPDLHSELNLSSLELGDSALYFCASSVSLDSYEQYFGPGTRLTVT.

V gene TRBV4-2 combines with J gene TRBJ1-2; maybe TRBD1 (6 bases). With 3 bases removed from V and 0 bases from J, the gap between germline ends came to 11 bases. CDR1 and CDR2 (germline): LGHNA, YNFKEQ. The CDR3 length is 15 residues. As DNA, the CDR3 is TGTGCCAGCAGCCAGGACAGATCTGCTAACTATGGCTACACCTTC. This translates into CASSQDRSANYGYTF.

The chain joins TRBV29-1 to TRBJ1-1; D gene uncertain. Germline values: CDR1 SQVTM, CDR2 ANQGSEA. Between the trimmed V and J ends, which lost 6 bases and 0 bases, there was a span of 11 bases. There are 13 residues in the CDR3. The CDR3 loop is CSVANLMNTEAFF. In DNA, the CDR3 is TGCAGCGTGGCAAATCTCATGAACACTGAAGCTTTCTTT. Combining the CDR3 with reference TRBV29-1 and TRBJ1-1 gives the whole variable domain SAVISQKPSRDICQRGTSLTIQCQVDSQVTMMFWYRQQPGQSLTLIATANQGSEATYESGFVIDKFPISRPNLTFSTLTVSNMSPEDSSIYLCSVANLMNTEAFFGQGTRLTVV.

This clone is a singleton in its sample. The chain combines TRBV7-2 with TRBJ2-7; tentatively, D is TRBD1 (6 bases). CDR1 is SGHTA, CDR2 FQGNSA, per germline. CDR3 length: 14 residues. Between the trimmed V and J ends, which lost 3 bases and 1 base, there was a span of 10 bases. In DNA, the CDR3 is TGTGCCAGCAGCTTGCCGGGACAATCCTACGAGCAGTACTTC. This codes for CASSLPGQSYEQYF. Complete variable domain (other parts from reference TRBV7-2 and TRBJ2-7): GAGVSQSPSNKVTEKGKDVELRCDPISGHTALYWYRQSLGQGLEFLIYFQGNSAPDKSGLPSDRFSAERTGGSVSTLTIQRTQQEDSAVYLCASSLPGQSYEQYFGPGTRLTVT.

The chain employs TRBV10-1 and TRBJ2-7; 10 positions agree with TRBD2. Germline CDR1 and CDR2: WNHNN and SYGVQD (reference sequence). There are 14 residues in the CDR3. V shed 10 bases, J shed 3 bases, and the junction held 9 bases outside the gene matches. The DNA of the CDR3 is TGCGCCACCCCAGGAACTAGCGGGATCTACGAGCAGTACTTC. It is translated as CATPGTSGIYEQYF.

V gene TRBV29-1 combines with J gene TRBJ2-7; D call uncertain. With 4 bases removed from V and 1 base from J, the gap between germline ends came to 8 bases. CDR1 SQVTM and CDR2 ANQGSEA come from the germline V gene. The CDR3 is made up of 12 amino acids. The CDR3 sequence: CSVGDSSYEQYF. CDR3 DNA: TGCAGCGTTGGAGATAGTTCCTACGAGCAGTACTTC.

This clone was observed once. The genes are TRBV10-2 and TRBJ1-5, with D possibly matching TRBD1 (6 bases). Trimming took 2 bases from V and 3 from J, leaving 14 bases between them. Germline V gene data show CDR1 as WSHSY and CDR2 as SAAADI. CDR3 length equals 16 residues. CDR3 amino acids: CASSEGVQGYNQPQHF. CDR3 bases: TGCGCCAGCAGTGAGGGCGTACAGGGATACAATCAGCCCCAGCATTTT.

The chain combines TRBV7-9 with TRBJ2-1; the D gene is possibly TRBD2 (7 bases). Germline V CDR1 and CDR2: SEHNR, FQNEAQ (reference sequence). The CDR3 runs to 15 residues. The V and J ends lost 4 bases and 4 bases respectively, with 14 bases between them. In nucleotides, the CDR3 is TGTGCCAGCAGCTCGAGGGGGGGGAATTACAATGAGCAGTTCTTC. It yields the protein CASSSRGGNYNEQFF.

The DNA of the CDR3 is TGTGCCAGCAGGAGCTCCTACGAGCAGTACTTC. This sequence encodes CASRSSYEQYF. The J gene is TRBJ2-7, the V gene TRBV6-1; D is unclear. CDR1 MNHNS and CDR2 SASEGT come from the germline V gene. The CDR3 extends over 11 amino acids. The germline V and J ends were trimmed by 6 bases and 0 bases, with 3 bases remaining between them.

J is TRBJ2-5 and V is TRBV2; 9 bases match TRBD2. Trimming took 10 bases from V and 5 from J; bases not matched to a gene: 11. The CDR3 is 14 residues long. CDR1 SNHLY and CDR2 FYNNEI come from the germline V gene. The chain's CDR3 is CATPWPAGGETQYF. The CDR3 DNA reads TGTGCCACACCTTGGCCCGCGGGGGGGGAGACCCAGTACTTC.

The chain is built from TRBV9 and TRBJ2-1; 10 bases are a match to TRBD2. The CDR3 has 19 amino acids. CDR1 and CDR2 from the germline V gene are SGDLS and YYNGEE. The V segment lost 0 bases and the J segment 5 bases; nucleotides outside the gene matches: 14. The CDR3 bases are TGTGCCAGCAGCGTAGGGCCTAGCGGGAGATTGGCCGCCGACAATGAGCAGTTCTTC. This encodes CASSVGPSGRLAADNEQFF. Full variable domain (missing parts from reference TRBV9 and TRBJ2-1): DSGVTQTPKHLITATGQRVTLRCSPRSGDLSVYWYQQSLDQGLQFLIQYYNGEERAKGNILERFSAQQFPDLHSELNLSSLELGDSALYFCASSVGPSGRLAADNEQFFGPGTRLTVL.